The present T cell receptor (beta chain) was sequenced within a study of cytomegalovirus exposure and HLA in healthy donors. About this clone: What it binds is not known.

Study-level findings and limits: Cytomegalovirus-associated status was assigned to 164 TCR beta chains. Reports described diagnosis of cytomegalovirus status by the classifier as highly specific and sensitive.

Here immunoSEQ multiplex PCR was the method, and the copy in TCRdb shows in-frame clones only, minus some. The sample lists about 160,000 clones, about 90% occurring once. The germline gives CDR1 GTSNPN, CDR2 SVGIG (reference sequence). This CDR3 spans 14 amino acids. V trimming: 1 base; J trimming: 7 bases; junction bases outside the gene matches: 10. The chain employs TRBV30 and TRBJ2-7, with 7 positions matching TRBD1. The specimen was PBMCs. This receptor was identified in a woman aged 25 to 39 in good health and CMV-seronegative. The CDR3 DNA sequence: TGTGCCTGGAGTGCGTTGGGACAGAGGTATGAGCAGTACTTC. It encodes CAWSALGQRYEQYF.